The clone carrying this TCR beta chain was recorded at least ten times. The antigen is undetermined. The sample originates from a study of CD8+CD57+ T cells in acquired aplastic anemia. Study details: Sorted CD4+ and CD8+ cells yielded roughly 3.1 ug of DNA on average. Average CD4+ read depth in healthy donors was roughly 10 million reads. Broader study findings: Sharing between patients and controls was observed for twenty-nine CD8+ CDR3 sequences. Controls and patients did not differ significantly in CD8+ Simpson's diversity.

Using genomic DNA as the template, TCR beta VDJ and CDR3 profiling was carried out. In TCRdb, the reads were re-called with MiXCR into one record per CDR3 protein. The sample records 400,000 to 450,000 distinct CDR3 sequences, 55% to 70% being singletons. There are 15 residues in the CDR3. CDR1 is SGHNT and CDR2 is YYREEE in the germline V gene (reference sequence). The V gene lost 5 bases and the J gene lost 4 bases, with 18 bases spanning the gap. Sequencing was done on a sample of sorted CD4+, CD8+, or CD8+CD57+ T cells (not recorded which) from PBMCs. The chain joins TRBV5-4 to TRBJ2-5; D possibly corresponds to TRBD1 (6 bases). The source of this sequence is a human donor in good health, serving as a control. The CDR3 here is CASSLQGPPGETQYF. In DNA, the CDR3 is TGTGCCAGCAGTTTGCAGGGGCCCCCCGGAGAGACCCAGTACTTC.